What follows is one TCR beta chain and its context. Its specificity is unknown. One junction end disagrees with the germline gene, perhaps due to a read error. The data stem from a study of cytomegalovirus exposure and HLA in healthy donors. Study results and caveats: Presence/absence results assume similar sequencing depth per donor, which may not hold.

CDR3 length equals 15 residues. Germline lookup yields CDR1 SSHAT and CDR2 FNYEAQ (reference sequence). Both 60 Vbeta primers and 13 Jbeta primers went into the PCR. TCRdb keeps only in-frame clones here, not all; method: immunoSEQ multiplex PCR. Seen here are about 220,000 clones, over 70% observed once, and the top ten hold under 0.85%. The clonotype comes from a boy between 2 and 10 years old in good health and CMV-seronegative. The sample consisted of PBMCs. The chain is built from TRBV7-7 and TRBJ2-5, with TRBD2 matching over 10 bases. The CDR3 DNA reads TGTGCTAGCAGCGGGGGGGTAGCGGGCCTGGAGACCCAGTACTTC. It codes for CASSGGVAGLETQYF.